A selection of T cell receptor beta chains follows, all from one sample in a study of T cell repertoires in cytomegalovirus infection. TCRdb passed the reads through MiXCR, listing each CDR3 protein once. In the table there are fewer than 900,000 distinct CDR3 sequences, about 28% of which are singletons. What these receptors recognize is not known. The sample here was cultured CD8+ T cells from PBMCs, taken from culture after CMV antigen stimulation. The source of these receptors is a human donor in good health (CMV status not recorded). Some clones in this sample may be carry-over from other donors' samples. Each CDR3 is given with its conserved first and last residue. The D gene is left open where the match is weak. Clone size is given for some rows only: seen once, a few or many times, or a class if the clone is expanded.

TRBV2,NA,TRBJ1-5,few,CASSTEGPYNQPQHF,TGTGCCAGCAGCACCGAAGGGCCATACAATCAGCCCCAGCATTTT
TRBV6-6,NA,TRBJ1-1,NA,CASSFRDGPEAFF,TGTGCCAGCAGTTTCCGGGACGGCCCTGAAGCTTTCTTT
TRBV10-3,TRBD1,TRBJ1-6,NA,CAISELRTGGHNSPLHF,TGTGCCATCAGTGAGCTTCGGACAGGGGGGCATAATTCACCCCTCCACTTT
TRBV29-1,TRBD1,TRBJ2-7,NA,CSVSGQTAYEQYF,TGCAGCGTTTCGGGACAGACCGCCTACGAGCAGTACTTC
TRBV27,TRBD2,TRBJ2-1,once,CASSFLLAGGSYNEQFF,TGTGCCAGCAGTTTCCTACTAGCGGGGGGCTCCTACAATGAGCAGTTCTTC
TRBV4-1,TRBD2,TRBJ2-3,few,CASSQVGTTTDTQYF,TGCGCCAGCAGCCAAGTGGGGACTACCACAGATACGCAGTATTTT
TRBV7-9,NA,TRBJ2-5,NA,CASSPGARETQYF,TGTGCCAGCAGCCCTGGGGCCAGGGAGACCCAGTACTTC
TRBV2,TRBD1,TRBJ2-1,few,CASSSFIQGNAYNEQFF,TGTGCCAGCAGTTCCTTCATACAGGGGAACGCCTACAATGAGCAGTTCTTC
TRBV7-8,NA,TRBJ2-1,NA,CASSLGDKLVRASYNEQFF,TGTGCCAGCAGCTTAGGAGATAAACTAGTCAGGGCTTCCTACAATGAGCAGTTCTTC
TRBV5-6,NA,TRBJ1-2,NA,CASSLRQVVDYGYTF,TGTGCCAGCAGCTTGCGGCAGGTCGTGGACTATGGCTACACCTTC
TRBV7-8,TRBD1,TRBJ1-4,few,CASSLAWRGPNEKLFF,TGTGCCAGCAGCTTAGCGTGGAGGGGGCCTAATGAAAAACTGTTTTTT
TRBV6-1,NA,TRBJ1-3,few,CASSEGVSSGNTIYF,TGTGCCAGCAGTGAAGGAGTCAGCTCTGGAAACACCATATATTTT
TRBV28,TRBD1,TRBJ1-2,NA,CASSPTGQGNYGYTF,TGTGCCAGCAGTCCTACGGGACAGGGGAACTATGGCTACACCTTC
TRBV12-3/TRBV12-4,TRBD2,TRBJ2-1,NA,CASTTGLAEYNEQFF,TGTGCCAGCACTACAGGACTAGCAGAGTACAATGAGCAGTTCTTC
TRBV27,NA,TRBJ2-5,NA,CATGRNQETQYF,TGTGCTACGGGACGGAACCAAGAGACCCAGTACTTC
TRBV27,NA,TRBJ1-1,NA,CASSLIGGSEAFF,TGTGCCAGCAGTTTAATAGGAGGATCTGAAGCTTTCTTT
TRBV12-3/TRBV12-4,TRBD2,TRBJ2-5,many,CASSLGVAGETQYF,TGTGCCAGCAGTTTAGGGGTAGCGGGGGAGACCCAGTACTTC
TRBV6-5,NA,TRBJ2-1,NA,CASSYSGGAGPSYNEQFF,TGTGCCAGCAGTTACTCGGGGGGGGCGGGGCCCTCCTACAATGAGCAGTTCTTC
TRBV7-6,NA,TRBJ1-1,NA,CASSLEGNEAFF,TGTGCCAGCAGCCTAGAGGGGAATGAAGCTTTCTTT
TRBV7-9,NA,TRBJ1-2,NA,CASRDSMEGRGYTF,TGTGCCAGCAGGGATTCGATGGAGGGCCGGGGCTACACCTTC
TRBV4-1,NA,TRBJ2-2,few,CASSQDGLTGELFF,TGCGCCAGCAGCCAAGACGGTCTCACCGGGGAGCTGTTTTTT
TRBV20-1,NA,TRBJ2-1,NA,CSASTTHIEQFF,TGCAGTGCTAGTACGACCCACATAGAGCAGTTCTTC
TRBV12-5,NA,TRBJ1-4,NA,CASGLLVSPATNEKLFF,TGTGCTAGTGGTTTGCTCGTATCACCCGCAACTAATGAAAAACTGTTTTTT
TRBV19,NA,TRBJ1-1,NA,CASNKGGNVAFF,TGTGCCAGCAACAAAGGAGGGAACGTGGCTTTCTTT
TRBV25-1,NA,TRBJ1-2,few,CASRGEWGSNYGYTF,TGTGCCAGCAGGGGTGAGTGGGGTTCGAACTATGGCTACACCTTC
TRBV6-2/TRBV6-3,TRBD2,TRBJ2-1,once,CATTPPREDNEQFF,TGTGCCACCACCCCCCCGCGGGAGGACAATGAGCAGTTCTTC
TRBV27,NA,TRBJ1-6,NA,CASYQGIGPLHF,TGTGCCAGCTACCAAGGTATCGGACCCCTCCACTTT
TRBV27,NA,TRBJ2-3,few,CASKRGGRTDTQYF,TGTGCCAGCAAAAGAGGGGGGCGCACAGATACGCAGTATTTT
TRBV27,NA,TRBJ1-1,NA,CASVSGEGAFF,TGTGCCAGCGTCAGTGGGGAAGGAGCTTTCTTT
TRBV20-1,NA,TRBJ1-1,NA,CSAPAGHYENTEAFF,TGCAGTGCGCCTGCCGGACACTACGAAAACACTGAAGCTTTCTTT
TRBV2,TRBD1,TRBJ1-2,NA,CASSPTGGTVPNYGYTF,TGTGCCAGCAGCCCTACGGGGGGGACAGTCCCTAACTATGGCTACACCTTC
TRBV4-1,NA,TRBJ2-1,NA,CASSPTNTYNEQFF,TGCGCCAGCAGTCCGACTAACACCTACAATGAGCAGTTCTTC
TRBV7-9,NA,TRBJ2-1,few,CASSSPTLYNEQFF,TGTGCCAGCAGCTCCCCAACTCTATACAATGAGCAGTTCTTC
TRBV6-5,NA,TRBJ2-7,few,CASRITGKYEQYF,TGTGCCAGCAGGATTACAGGGAAATACGAGCAGTACTTC
TRBV27,TRBD1,TRBJ1-1,NA,CASSIRQGALVTEAFF,TGTGCCAGCAGTATTCGACAGGGGGCTTTGGTTACTGAAGCTTTCTTT
TRBV27,NA,TRBJ2-7,few,CASSLSANGGHEQYF,TGTGCCAGCAGTTTATCCGCTAATGGGGGGCATGAGCAGTACTTC
TRBV28,NA,TRBJ1-5,few,CASSFRGRGNQPQHF,TGTGCCAGCAGTTTCCGGGGGCGGGGGAATCAGCCCCAGCATTTT
TRBV19,TRBD1,TRBJ1-5,NA,CASSRPDRVNQPQHF,TGTGCCAGTAGTCGTCCCGACAGGGTCAATCAGCCCCAGCATTTT
TRBV19,NA,TRBJ1-1,NA,CASNYRTANTEAFF,TGTGCCAGTAACTACAGGACAGCCAACACTGAAGCTTTCTTT
TRBV5-3,TRBD1,TRBJ2-7,NA,CASSPTGGLEQYF,TGTGCCAGCAGCCCGACAGGGGGCCTCGAGCAGTACTTC
TRBV7-6,NA,TRBJ2-5,NA,CASSFSAGIQETQYF,TGTGCCAGCAGCTTTAGCGCGGGCATCCAAGAGACCCAGTACTTC
TRBV20-1,NA,TRBJ2-3,few,CSASVGGADTQYF,TGCAGTGCTAGTGTCGGGGGCGCAGATACGCAGTATTTT
TRBV12-3/TRBV12-4,NA,TRBJ1-4,NA,CASSTLAGKEKLFF,TGTGCCAGCAGCACCCTTGCGGGCAAGGAAAAACTGTTTTTT
TRBV4-1,NA,TRBJ1-5,NA,CASSLGVLSNQPQHF,TGCGCCAGCAGCCTAGGGGTCCTTAGCAATCAGCCCCAGCATTTT
TRBV6-5,TRBD1,TRBJ2-2,many,CASSYGTGHTGELFF,TGTGCCAGCAGTTACGGGACAGGGCACACCGGGGAGCTGTTTTTT
TRBV28,NA,TRBJ1-5,NA,CASSFPGRLNQPQHF,TGTGCCAGCAGTTTTCCGGGACGCCTAAATCAGCCCCAGCATTTT
TRBV7-2,TRBD1,TRBJ2-1,few,CASSLEWTGGYNEQFF,TGTGCCAGCAGCTTAGAGTGGACAGGGGGCTACAATGAGCAGTTCTTC
TRBV7-9,NA,TRBJ1-3,NA,CASSSGRMISGNTIYF,TGTGCCAGCAGCTCGGGACGGATGATCTCTGGAAACACCATATATTTT
TRBV5-4,TRBD1,TRBJ2-5,few,CASSSKGGAGETQYF,TGTGCCAGCAGCTCAAAAGGGGGCGCTGGGGAGACCCAGTACTTC
TRBV7-8,TRBD2,TRBJ2-3,few,CASSLLAGGPRKDTQYF,TGTGCCAGCAGCCTACTAGCGGGGGGGCCCCGCAAAGATACGCAGTATTTT
TRBV7-1,NA,TRBJ2-1,NA,CASSPLSEQFF,TGTGCCAGCAGCCCTTTATCGGAGCAGTTCTTC
TRBV12-3/TRBV12-4,TRBD1,TRBJ1-5,NA,CASRTGTGTQPQHF,TGTGCCAGCAGGACTGGGACAGGGACTCAGCCCCAGCATTTT
TRBV12-5,NA,TRBJ2-3,few,CASGLEGRTDTQYF,TGTGCTAGTGGTTTGGAGGGAAGGACAGATACGCAGTATTTT
TRBV7-9,NA,TRBJ2-1,NA,CASSYNPGAYLYNEQFF,TGTGCCAGCAGTTACAATCCCGGGGCTTATCTATACAATGAGCAGTTCTTC
TRBV6-5,NA,TRBJ1-2,few,CASSPPDDYGYTF,TGTGCCAGCAGCCCCCCGGACGACTATGGCTACACCTTC
TRBV28,NA,TRBJ1-1,few,CASSLLWGTNTEAFF,TGTGCCAGCAGTTTACTCTGGGGGACGAACACTGAAGCTTTCTTT
TRBV10-2,NA,TRBJ2-1,NA,CASSEKAVAYNEQFF,TGCGCCAGCAGTGAGAAAGCGGTTGCCTACAATGAGCAGTTCTTC
TRBV6-5,NA,TRBJ1-1,few,CASSGPFGDTEAFF,TGTGCCAGCAGTGGCCCTTTCGGAGACACTGAAGCTTTCTTT
TRBV7-9,NA,TRBJ2-5,few,CASTPIYGGKETQYF,TGTGCCAGCACCCCGATCTATGGAGGGAAAGAGACCCAGTACTTC